This T cell receptor (beta chain) emerged from a study of OX40 agonist ivuxolimab in advanced cancers. Study at large: Intravenous ivuxolimab was administered to patients every 2 weeks at 0.01 to 10 mg/kg. Overall study findings and caveats: In the 0.1-3.0 mg/kg groups, partial responders showed among the lowest expansion.

The V segment lost 5 bases and the J segment 7 bases; nucleotides outside the gene matches: 7. The CDR3 totals 14 residues. Germline CDR1 and CDR2: SGHTA and FQGNSA. This clone was seen only once. The antigen remains unidentified. Clones were sequenced by immunoSEQ multiplex PCR, and TCRdb holds only the in-frame ones, with some missing. The data show around 77,000 clones, about 92% seen once. This sequence joins TRBV7-2 and TRBJ1-5, with 8 bases that match TRBD1. The clonotype comes from an adult with an advanced solid tumor such as melanoma, head and neck, liver or kidney cancer. This material consisted of CD4+ or CD8+ T cells sorted from blood, taken in a trial of the OX40 agonist ivuxolimab. CDR3 protein: CASSRTGMGQPQHF. Here the CDR3 DNA reads TGTGCCAGCAGCAGGACAGGGATGGGCCAGCCCCAGCATTTT.